Listed below are T cell receptor beta chains from one sample, sequenced in a study of T cell responses to AZD1222 COVID-19 vaccine. TCRdb keeps only in-frame clones here, not all; method: immunoSEQ multiplex PCR. The sample consists of 100,000 to 150,000 clones, about 92% of them appearing once. The sample consisted of peripheral blood, taken on day 0 of MenACWY control vaccination. The receptors were gathered from an adult in good health. Each CDR3 is given without its conserved first and last residue.

J: TRBJ1-3; length: 12; V: TRBV11-2; CDR3: ASSFEGPGNTIY
J: TRBJ2-3; length: 12; V: TRBV7-2; CDR3: ASSLGFGTDTQY
J: TRBJ2-2; length: 13; V: TRBV25-1; CDR3: ASSEHRGNTGELF
J: TRBJ1-4; length: 14; V: TRBV9; CDR3: ASSTGGAGVREKLF
J: TRBJ1-1; length: 11; V: TRBV28; CDR3: ASSQDRDTEAF
J: TRBJ1-4; length: 13; V: TRBV7-6; CDR3: ASSLARDPPGKLF
J: TRBJ1-2; length: 13; V: TRBV3-1/TRBV3-2; CDR3: ASSQDWNGPYGYT
J: TRBJ1-4; length: 15; V: TRBV9; CDR3: ASSVYLPGTANEKLF
J: TRBJ2-6; length: 14; V: TRBV2; CDR3: ASSDQGAKGANVLT
J: TRBJ2-3; length: 11; V: TRBV6-5; CDR3: ASSYSGLDTQY
J: TRBJ1-5; length: 10; V: TRBV2; CDR3: ASTAHNQPQH
J: TRBJ2-3; length: 13; V: TRBV24-1; CDR3: ATSFGTRTSDTQY
J: TRBJ1-5; length: 10; V: TRBV28; CDR3: ATVIVNQPQH
J: TRBJ2-3; length: 12; V: TRBV2; CDR3: ASSDSTTTDTQY
J: TRBJ1-3; length: 12; V: TRBV27; CDR3: ASRKQGALGTIY
J: TRBJ2-3; length: 12; V: TRBV9; CDR3: ASSGTSGTDTQY
J: TRBJ1-2; length: 12; V: TRBV6-5; CDR3: ASSYSNQFYGYT
J: TRBJ1-4; length: 13; V: TRBV11-2; CDR3: ASSFQGAANEKLF
J: TRBJ2-3; length: 14; V: TRBV6-4; CDR3: ASSDGLGKGADTQY
J: TRBJ2-5; length: 12; V: TRBV9; CDR3: ASSVAGGGETQY
J: TRBJ1-2; length: 13; V: TRBV6-5; CDR3: ASSDSDTPNYGYT
J: TRBJ2-2; length: 14; V: TRBV4-1; CDR3: ASSQAPPTVSGELF
J: TRBJ2-1; length: 10; V: TRBV15; CDR3: ATSRDGNEQF
J: TRBJ2-1; length: 12; V: TRBV19; CDR3: ASSQTGVNNEQF
J: TRBJ1-5; length: 14; V: TRBV28; CDR3: ASSFAKTGYNQPQH
J: TRBJ1-1; length: 15; V: TRBV19; CDR3: ASSTPPWPGVGTEAF
J: TRBJ2-7; length: 10; V: TRBV18; CDR3: ASSPRGDEQY
J: TRBJ1-2; length: 11; V: TRBV28; CDR3: ASSSRQSYGYT
J: TRBJ1-1; length: 13; V: TRBV7-6; CDR3: ASSLETDMNTEAF
J: TRBJ2-3; length: 14; V: TRBV29-1; CDR3: SVHLEGGVYTDTQY
J: TRBJ1-2; length: 16; V: TRBV7-8; CDR3: ASSLGGVRRGGNYGYT
J: TRBJ2-3; length: 12; V: TRBV18; CDR3: ASSPDRGGDTQY
J: TRBJ1-1; length: 11; V: TRBV5-6; CDR3: ASSLVGDTEAF
J: TRBJ1-1; length: 13; V: TRBV28; CDR3: ASSLFPPTNTEAF
J: TRBJ1-1; length: 13; V: TRBV4-1; CDR3: ASSQTSQGAVWAF
J: TRBJ1-1; length: 9; V: TRBV6-2/TRBV6-3; CDR3: ASSRGTEAF
J: TRBJ2-7; length: 14; V: TRBV15; CDR3: ATSRSGVVSTYEQY
J: TRBJ2-3; length: 11; V: TRBV6-5; CDR3: ASSYGDTDTQY
J: TRBJ1-5; length: 11; V: TRBV12-3/TRBV12-4; CDR3: ASSFDSYQPQH
J: TRBJ1-2; length: 14; V: TRBV24-1; CDR3: ATSDPGQEFNYGYT
J: TRBJ2-2; length: 10; V: TRBV3-1/TRBV3-2; CDR3: ASSQTPGELF
J: TRBJ2-1; length: 15; V: TRBV5-1; CDR3: ASSSNHLAGVVNEQF
J: TRBJ2-5; length: 13; V: TRBV20-1; CDR3: SASKAGVGSETQY
J: TRBJ1-2; length: 11; V: TRBV9; CDR3: ASSERQGGGYT
J: TRBJ2-5; length: 13; V: TRBV5-1; CDR3: ASSPDRGRGETQY
J: TRBJ1-5; length: 11; V: TRBV15; CDR3: ATRQGGNQPQH
J: TRBJ2-1; length: 11; V: TRBV19; CDR3: ATARVAGNEQF
J: TRBJ2-5; length: 13; V: TRBV19; CDR3: ASSRVTGGVETQY
J: TRBJ2-7; length: 14; V: TRBV28; CDR3: ASSSKGHRITYEQY
J: TRBJ1-5; length: 12; V: TRBV19; CDR3: ATDRIGSNQPQH
J: TRBJ1-2; length: 11; V: TRBV6-5; CDR3: ASSPESGYGYT
J: TRBJ2-2; length: 9; V: TRBV5-1; CDR3: ASSRTGELF
J: TRBJ2-1; length: 9; V: TRBV25-1; CDR3: ASSEYDEQF
J: TRBJ1-2; length: 9; V: TRBV28; CDR3: ASNRDYGYT
J: TRBJ2-4; length: 10; V: TRBV24-1; CDR3: ATQGIQNIQY